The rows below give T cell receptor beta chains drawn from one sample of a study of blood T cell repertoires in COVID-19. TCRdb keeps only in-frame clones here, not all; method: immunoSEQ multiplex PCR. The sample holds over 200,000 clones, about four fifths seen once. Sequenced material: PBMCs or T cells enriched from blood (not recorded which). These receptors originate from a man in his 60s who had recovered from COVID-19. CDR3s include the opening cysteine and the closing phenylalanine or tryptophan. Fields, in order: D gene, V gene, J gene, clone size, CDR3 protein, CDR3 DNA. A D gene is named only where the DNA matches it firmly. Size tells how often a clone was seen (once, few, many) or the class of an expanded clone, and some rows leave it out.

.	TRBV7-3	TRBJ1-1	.	CASSLERQAGTEAFF	TGTGCCAGCAGCTTAGAACGGCAGGCGGGCACTGAAGCTTTCTTT
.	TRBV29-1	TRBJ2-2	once	CSVEYGELFF	TGCAGCGTTGAATACGGGGAGCTGTTTTTT
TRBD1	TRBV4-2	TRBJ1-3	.	CASSHIFRDRVPGNTIYF	TGTGCCAGCAGCCATATCTTCCGGGACAGGGTACCTGGAAACACCATATATTTT
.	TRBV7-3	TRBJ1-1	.	CASSLGAENTEAFF	TGTGCCAGCAGCTTAGGGGCGGAGAACACTGAAGCTTTCTTT
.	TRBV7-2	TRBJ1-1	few	CASSLELGSTEAFF	TGTGCCAGCAGCTTAGAATTGGGGAGCACTGAAGCTTTCTTT
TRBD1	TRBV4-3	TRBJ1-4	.	CASSQEYGRTGGFEKLFF	TGCGCCAGCAGCCAAGAGTATGGGAGGACAGGGGGTTTTGAAAAACTGTTTTTT
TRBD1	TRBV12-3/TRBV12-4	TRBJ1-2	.	CASKIGTGYGYTF	TGTGCCAGCAAAATCGGGACAGGGTATGGCTACACCTTC
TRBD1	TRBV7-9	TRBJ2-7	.	CASSSLDRVYEQYF	TGTGCCAGCAGCTCGCTGGACAGGGTCTACGAGCAGTACTTC
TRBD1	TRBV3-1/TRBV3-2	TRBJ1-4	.	CASSRQGATREKLFF	TGTGCCAGCAGCCGACAGGGGGCGACCCGGGAAAAACTGTTTTTT
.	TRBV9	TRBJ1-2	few	CASSKDGVRGGYGYTF	TGTGCCAGCAGCAAAGATGGGGTGAGGGGAGGCTATGGCTACACCTTC
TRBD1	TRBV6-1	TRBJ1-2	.	CASSDRGDRSNYGYTF	TGTGCCAGCAGTGATAGGGGGGACAGGTCTAACTATGGCTACACCTTC
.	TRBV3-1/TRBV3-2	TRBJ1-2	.	CASSQEGPQGYGYTF	TGTGCCAGCAGCCAAGAGGGTCCTCAGGGGTATGGCTACACCTTC
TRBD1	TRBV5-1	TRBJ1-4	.	CASSLRTGGAGEKLFF	TGCGCCAGCAGCCTCCGGACAGGGGGCGCGGGGGAAAAACTGTTTTTT
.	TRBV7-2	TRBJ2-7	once	CASSSLGQPGEQYF	TGTGCCAGCAGCTCCCTCGGACAGCCTGGCGAGCAGTACTTC
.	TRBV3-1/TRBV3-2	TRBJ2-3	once	CASSRGGVPPSTDTQYF	TGTGCCAGCAGCCGCGGAGGGGTACCGCCTAGCACAGATACGCAGTATTTT